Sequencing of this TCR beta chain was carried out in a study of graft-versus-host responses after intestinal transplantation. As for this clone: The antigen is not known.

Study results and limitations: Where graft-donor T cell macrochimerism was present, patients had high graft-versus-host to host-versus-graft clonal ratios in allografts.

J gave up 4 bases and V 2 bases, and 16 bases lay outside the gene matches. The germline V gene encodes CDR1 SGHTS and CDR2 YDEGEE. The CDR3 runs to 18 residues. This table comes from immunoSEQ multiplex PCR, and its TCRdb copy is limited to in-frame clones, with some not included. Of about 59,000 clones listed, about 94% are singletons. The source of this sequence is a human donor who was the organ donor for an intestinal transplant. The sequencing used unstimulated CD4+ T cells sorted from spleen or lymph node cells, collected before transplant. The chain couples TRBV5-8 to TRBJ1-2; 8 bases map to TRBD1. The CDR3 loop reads CASSLIRGVGQVPYGYTF. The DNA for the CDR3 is TGTGCCAGCAGCTTAATTCGTGGAGTGGGACAGGTCCCCTATGGCTACACCTTC.